This record concerns one T cell receptor beta chain sequence. As yet, its antigen is unknown. This sample is part of a study of cytomegalovirus exposure and HLA in healthy donors. Study-level results: Some public TCRs appeared in many individuals, while most sequences were rare. Later on, an analysis found that several of the most significant clusters appeared to be linked to common viral pathogens, which included parvovirus B19. In a later analysis, donors in an Asian-associated ancestry cluster reportedly had fewer N-insertions in productive TCRs than the cohort mean.

The primer mix had 60 Vbeta and 13 Jbeta primers. The method was immunoSEQ multiplex PCR; TCRdb's version includes in-frame clones alone and lacks a portion of them. The data hold roughly 140,000 clones, with 80% observed a single time. Donors were ostensibly healthy at sampling, although undocumented immune exposures were probable. The source of this sequence is a man younger than 40 in good health and CMV-seronegative. The sequenced sample consisted of PBMCs.

CDR3 DNA sequence: TGTGCCAGCAGCTTAGTCGCAGGGCCGCACCATGGCTACACCTTC. This translates into CASSLVAGPHHGYTF. The chain recombines TRBV11-2 with TRBJ1-2; D possibly corresponds to TRBD1 (5 bases). The CDR3 covers 15 residues. Germline loops: CDR1 SGHAT, CDR2 FQNNGV. Trimming removed 1 base at V and 6 bases at J, with 15 bases between. Together with reference TRBV11-2 and TRBJ1-2, the CDR3 gives the full variable domain: EAGVAQSPRYKIIEKRQSVAFWCNPISGHATLYWYQQILGQGPKLLIQFQNNGVVDDSQLPKDRFSAERLKGVDSTLKIQPAKLEDSAVYLCASSLVAGPHHGYTFGSGTRLTVV.